These T cell receptor beta chains were read from a single sample in a study of T cell repertoires and HLA-DP antigens. TCRdb's copy holds only in-frame clones and misses some; the assay was immunoSEQ multiplex PCR. The sample lists almost 90,000 clones, around nine tenths seen once, with about 1.7% in the top ten. For these TCRs, the target antigens are not known. The sample comprised CD4+ T cells from PBMCs. The receptors were sampled from a man aged 50 or older in good health and CMV-seronegative. CDR3s include the opening cysteine and the closing phenylalanine or tryptophan. A D gene is named only where the DNA matches it firmly. Only part of the rows carry a size: once, few, many, or a class if the clone is expanded.

NA,TRBV19,TRBJ1-5,NA,TGTGCCAGTAGTCAAACACGGGAGAATCAGCCCCAGCATTTT,CASSQTRENQPQHF
once,TRBV9,TRBJ2-1,TRBD1,TGTGCCAGCAGCCTAGAGGTGGGGACAGGTTGGGATGAGCAGTTCTTC,CASSLEVGTGWDEQFF
NA,TRBV18,TRBJ2-1,NA,TGTGCCAGCTCACAGAGAACTGTAGGTGAGCAGTTCTTC,CASSQRTVGEQFF
once,TRBV6-6,TRBJ2-1,TRBD2,TGTGCCAGCAGTTACGGACGACTAGCGGGCACTGAGCAGTTCTTC,CASSYGRLAGTEQFF
NA,TRBV5-4,TRBJ1-1,TRBD1,TGTGCCAGCAGCTTCCGGGACAGCTTGAACACTGAAGCTTTCTTT,CASSFRDSLNTEAFF
NA,TRBV11-2,TRBJ1-1,NA,TGTGCCAGCAGCTTAATGCAGAACACTGAAGCTTTCTTT,CASSLMQNTEAFF
NA,TRBV21-1,TRBJ1-1,NA,TGTGCCAGCAGCAAAGTCGCCAGGGTGGACACTGAAGCTTTCTTT,CASSKVARVDTEAFF
NA,TRBV11-1,TRBJ2-1,TRBD2,TGTGCCAGCAGCCCTCGACTAGCGGGTTTCTATGAGCAGTTCTTC,CASSPRLAGFYEQFF
NA,TRBV9,TRBJ2-5,NA,TGTGCCAGCAGCGTAGGAACGGGGCCGGCCCAAGAGACCCAGTACTTC,CASSVGTGPAQETQYF
NA,TRBV30,TRBJ2-7,TRBD2,TGTGCCTGGAGTACAATAGCGGGAGTGGGCGAGCAGTACTTC,CAWSTIAGVGEQYF
NA,TRBV29-1,TRBJ2-7,NA,TGCAGCGTTCGCCGTCCTTCCTACGAGCAGTACTTC,CSVRRPSYEQYF
NA,TRBV7-9,TRBJ2-2,TRBD1,TGTGCCAGCAGCTTAACGGGACAGGGAACCGGGGAGCTGTTTTTT,CASSLTGQGTGELFF
NA,TRBV19,TRBJ2-5,TRBD2,TGTGCCAGTAGTTTAGGGGGGACTAGACGAGAGACCCAGTACTTC,CASSLGGTRRETQYF
NA,TRBV29-1,TRBJ1-2,TRBD1,TGCAGCTCCTTCTTGGGACAGGGCCTTGAAGAGAGCTATGGCTACACCTTC,CSSFLGQGLEESYGYTF
NA,TRBV28,TRBJ1-1,NA,TGTGCCAGCAGAGGCAAGCCTGAAGCTTTCTTT,CASRGKPEAFF
once,TRBV5-4,TRBJ1-1,NA,TGTGCCAGCAGCCGGCAGGGTGGGGACACTGAAGCTTTCTTT,CASSRQGGDTEAFF
NA,TRBV5-4,TRBJ2-5,NA,TGTGCCAGCAGCCCTGGACAGCAAGAGACCCAGTACTTC,CASSPGQQETQYF
NA,TRBV6-5,TRBJ1-2,NA,TGTGCCAGCACCGAAGGGGCAGCGCCTTATGGCTACACCTTC,CASTEGAAPYGYTF
few,TRBV11-1,TRBJ1-2,NA,TGTGCCAGCGGTACGCGGGACAACTATGGCTACACCTTC,CASGTRDNYGYTF
NA,TRBV28,TRBJ2-1,NA,TGTGCCAGCAGCCCGGGGAGTCGGGAGCAGTTCTTC,CASSPGSREQFF
NA,TRBV6-5,TRBJ2-1,NA,TGTGCCAGCAGTTACTACGGAGGGACTCTCAATGAGCAGTTCTTC,CASSYYGGTLNEQFF
NA,TRBV4-2,TRBJ2-1,TRBD2,TGTGCCAGCAGCCAAGAGTTGGCGGGGGGGTCCTACAATGAGCAGTTCTTC,CASSQELAGGSYNEQFF
NA,TRBV19,TRBJ1-6,TRBD1,TGTGCCAGTACCGCCGGGACAGGGACTACACCCCTCCACTTT,CASTAGTGTTPLHF
NA,TRBV6-5,TRBJ1-5,NA,TGTGCCAGCAGTGAGGGCCTCCGGGATCAGCCCCAGCATTTT,CASSEGLRDQPQHF
NA,TRBV5-1,TRBJ2-5,TRBD2,TGCGCCAGCAGAAATAGCGGGGGGGCCCAAGAGACCCAGTACTTC,CASRNSGGAQETQYF
NA,TRBV9,TRBJ2-1,TRBD2,TGTGCCAGCAGCCCCCGGACTAGCGGGGGGGCCATGAATGAGCAGTTCTTC,CASSPRTSGGAMNEQFF